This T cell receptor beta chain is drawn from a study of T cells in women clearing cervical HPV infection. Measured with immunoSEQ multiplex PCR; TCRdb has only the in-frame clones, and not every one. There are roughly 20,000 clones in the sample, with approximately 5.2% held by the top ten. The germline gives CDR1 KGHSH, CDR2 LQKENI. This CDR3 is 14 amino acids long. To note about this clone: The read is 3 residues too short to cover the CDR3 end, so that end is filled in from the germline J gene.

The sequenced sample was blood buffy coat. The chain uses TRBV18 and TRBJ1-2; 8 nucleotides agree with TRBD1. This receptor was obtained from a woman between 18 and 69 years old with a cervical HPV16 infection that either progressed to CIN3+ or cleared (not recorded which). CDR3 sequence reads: CASSPQQQGDDYTF. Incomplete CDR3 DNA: TGTGCCAGCTCACCGCAGCAACAGGGGGATGAC. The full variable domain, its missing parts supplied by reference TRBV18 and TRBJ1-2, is NAGVMQNPRHLVRRRGQEARLRCSPMKGHSHVYWYRQLPEEGLKFMVYLQKENIIDESGMPKERFSAEFPKEGPSILRIQQVVRGDSAAYFCASSPQQQGDDYTFGSGTRLTVV.